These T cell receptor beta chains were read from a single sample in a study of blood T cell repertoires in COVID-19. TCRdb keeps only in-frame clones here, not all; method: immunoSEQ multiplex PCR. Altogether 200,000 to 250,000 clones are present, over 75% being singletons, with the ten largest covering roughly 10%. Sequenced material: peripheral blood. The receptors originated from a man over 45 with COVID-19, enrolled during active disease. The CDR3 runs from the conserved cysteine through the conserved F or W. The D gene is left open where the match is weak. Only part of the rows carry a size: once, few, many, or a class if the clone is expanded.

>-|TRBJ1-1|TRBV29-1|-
TGCAGCGTTGAAGAAATAGAGAACACTGAAGCTTTCTTT
CSVEEIENTEAFF
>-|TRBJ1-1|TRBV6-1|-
TGTGCCAGCAGTGACCGGGAGGGAGGAGCTTTCTTT
CASSDREGGAFF
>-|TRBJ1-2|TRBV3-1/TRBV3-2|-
TGTGCCAGCAGCCCCTTCTCGGGGGTCGTCGGATCATATGGCTACACCTTC
CASSPFSGVVGSYGYTF
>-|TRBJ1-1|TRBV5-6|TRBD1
TGTGCCAGCAGCGAAACCAGGGGGCGTCCAGCTTTCTTT
CASSETRGRPAFF
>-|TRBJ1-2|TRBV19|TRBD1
TGTGCCAGTAATCCGACAGGGGCGGACTATGGCTACACCTTC
CASNPTGADYGYTF
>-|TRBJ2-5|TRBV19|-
TGTGCCAGTAGTAGCGGGGAGACCCAGTACTTC
CASSSGETQYF
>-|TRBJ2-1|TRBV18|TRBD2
TGTGCCAGCGAGACTAGCGGGAGTCCCTACAATGAGCAGTTCTTC
CASETSGSPYNEQFF
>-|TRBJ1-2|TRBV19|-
TGTGCCAGTAGTATCGGTGAGTCGCGTGGCTACACCTTC
CASSIGESRGYTF
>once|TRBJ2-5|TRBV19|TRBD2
TGTGCCAGTAGTATGGGGGTTAGAGCGGGAGTTGAAGAGACCCAGTACTTC
CASSMGVRAGVEETQYF
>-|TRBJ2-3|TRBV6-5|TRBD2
TGTGCCAGCAGTTACCAAGCGGGAATAACAGATACGCAGTATTTT
CASSYQAGITDTQYF
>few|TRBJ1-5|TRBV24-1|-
TGTGCCACCAGTGACCCCTCCGGGGGTAATCAGCCCCAGCATTTT
CATSDPSGGNQPQHF
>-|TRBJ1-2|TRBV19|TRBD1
TGTGCCAGTAGTATACTACTGGGACAGGGGGCGCCATATTACACCTTC
CASSILLGQGAPYYTF
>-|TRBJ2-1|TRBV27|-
TGTGCCAGCAGTTTACCCACAGTTAATGAGCAGTTCTTC
CASSLPTVNEQFF
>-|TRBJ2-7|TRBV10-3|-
TGTGCCATCAGTGAGTCCCCCTCAGCCTACGAGCAGTACTTC
CAISESPSAYEQYF
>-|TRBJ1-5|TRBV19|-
TGTGCCAGTAGTATCACGCAGGTCTCGTGGCAGCCCCAGCATTTT
CASSITQVSWQPQHF
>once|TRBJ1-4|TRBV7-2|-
TGTGCCAGCAGCTTAGGTCGTGGGAGGCTTAATGAAAAACTGTTTTTT
CASSLGRGRLNEKLFF
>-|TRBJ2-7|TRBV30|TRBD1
TGTGCCTGGGACAGGGGGGGGAGCGAGCAGTACTTC
CAWDRGGSEQYF
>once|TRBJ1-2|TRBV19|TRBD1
TGTGCCAGTAGTTTCGGACAGGAGCGTGGCTACACCTTC
CASSFGQERGYTF
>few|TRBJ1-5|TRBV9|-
TGTGCCAGCAGCGTAGGAGGGCAGCTCAATCAGCCCCAGCATTTT
CASSVGGQLNQPQHF
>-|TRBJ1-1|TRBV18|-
TGTGCCAGCTCACCGACGACAGACACTGAAGCTTTCTTT
CASSPTTDTEAFF
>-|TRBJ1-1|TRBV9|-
TGTGCCAGCAGCGCCCTCCATCCAAAAACAGGGCTCTCAGCTTTCTTT
CASSALHPKTGLSAFF
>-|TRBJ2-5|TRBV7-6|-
TGTGCCAGCAGCTTAGCCCCCCAGGGGGGACACCAAGAGACCCAGTACTTC
CASSLAPQGGHQETQYF
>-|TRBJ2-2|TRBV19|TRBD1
TGTGCCAGTCTGGACAGGGGTTACACCGGGGAGCTGTTTTTT
CASLDRGYTGELFF
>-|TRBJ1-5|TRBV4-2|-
TGTGCCAGCAGCCAAGAAGGTGGAGGTTGGCAGCCCCAGCATTTT
CASSQEGGGWQPQHF
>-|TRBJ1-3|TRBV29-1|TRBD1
TGCAGCGCCACCGGACAGGCCTCTATCTCCGGAAACACCATATATTTT
CSATGQASISGNTIYF
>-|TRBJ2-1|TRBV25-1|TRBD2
TGTGCCAGCAGTGACTCTAGCGGGAGGGTAGCCTACAATGAGCAGTTCTTC
CASSDSSGRVAYNEQFF
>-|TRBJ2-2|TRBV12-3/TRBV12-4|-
TGTGCCGGTAGGGGGAACACCGGGGAGCTGTTTTTT
CAGRGNTGELFF
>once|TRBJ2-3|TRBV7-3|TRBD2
TGTGCCAGCAGCTTGGGGACTAGCGGGGTCACAGATACGCAGTATTTT
CASSLGTSGVTDTQYF
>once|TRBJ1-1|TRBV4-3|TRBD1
TGCGCCAGCAGCCAAGAACAGGGGCGTCGGACTGAAGCTTTCTTT
CASSQEQGRRTEAFF
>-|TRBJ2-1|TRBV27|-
TGTGCCAGCAGTTTATACGGGGAGGGGGGTTACAATGAGCAGTTCTTC
CASSLYGEGGYNEQFF